In this sample, the clone carrying this T cell receptor (beta chain) turned up a few times. This record comes from a study of neurological immune-mediated disorders. TCRdb re-called the 5' RACE reads with MiXCR, one entry per CDR3 protein. The data show under 90,000 distinct CDR3 sequences, about 9.5% seen once. The length of the CDR3 is 13 residues. Trimming stripped 3 bases from V and 1 base from J, with 7 bases between. Germline-derived CDR1 and CDR2 are SQVTM and ANQGSEA. The chain uses TRBV29-1 and TRBJ2-4; perhaps D is TRBD1 or TRBD2 (5 bases each). The origin of this receptor is a man aged 45-65 years in good health. The sample was PBMCs. The CDR3 bases are TGCAGCGTTGAGGGGGAGGCCAAAAACATTCAGTACTTC. Translation: CSVEGEAKNIQYF.